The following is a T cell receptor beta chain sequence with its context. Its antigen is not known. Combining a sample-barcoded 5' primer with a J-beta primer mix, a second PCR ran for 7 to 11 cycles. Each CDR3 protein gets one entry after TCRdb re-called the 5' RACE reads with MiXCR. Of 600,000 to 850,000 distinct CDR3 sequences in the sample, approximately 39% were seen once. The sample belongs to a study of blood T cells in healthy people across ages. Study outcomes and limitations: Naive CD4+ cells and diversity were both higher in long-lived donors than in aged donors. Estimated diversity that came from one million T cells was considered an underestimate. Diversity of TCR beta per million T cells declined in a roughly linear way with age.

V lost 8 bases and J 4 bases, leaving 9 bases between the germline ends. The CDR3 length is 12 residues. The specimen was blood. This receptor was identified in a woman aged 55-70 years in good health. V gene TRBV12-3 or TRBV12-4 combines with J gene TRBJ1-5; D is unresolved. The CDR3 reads CASGPGNQPQHF. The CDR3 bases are TGTGCCAGCGGCCCCGGTAATCAGCCCCAGCATTTT.